The present T cell receptor (beta chain) was sequenced within a study of OX40 agonist ivuxolimab in advanced cancers. CDR1 MNHNS and CDR2 SASEGT come from the germline V gene. The CDR3 extends over 13 amino acids. V lost 5 bases and J lost 6, with 12 bases in between. Assay: immunoSEQ multiplex PCR; the TCRdb copy retains only in-frame clones and omits some. Of nearly 55,000 clones in the sample, roughly 86% are singletons; the top ten hold 1.2%. Whole-study findings and limits: CD8+ T cells showed, on average, more clonal expansion than CD4+ cells. Clonal expansion was seen in CD4+ and CD8+ blood T cells by week 6 at 0.1 to 3.0 mg/kg.

As for this clone: Its antigen is not identified.

This chain joins TRBV6-1 and TRBJ2-3, with unresolved D. The sequencing here drew on CD4+ or CD8+ T cells sorted from blood, taken in a trial of the OX40 agonist ivuxolimab. The receptor was derived from an adult with an advanced solid tumor such as melanoma, head and neck, liver or kidney cancer. CDR3: CASSNRLLDTQYF. CDR3 bases: TGTGCCAGCAGTAACCGACTTCTGGATACGCAGTATTTT.